Below are 31 T cell receptor beta chains sequenced from a single sample in a study of post-analysis software for immune sequencing data. Study outcomes and limitations: In patients, TRBV5-6, TRBV5-1 and TRBV20-1 belonged to several TRBV segments found more frequently than in controls.

Every TCR beta cDNA library bore unique molecular identifiers. TCRdb used MiXCR to reprocess the PCR reads, holding one entry per CDR3 protein. The sample contains hundreds of thousands of distinct CDR3 sequences, 44% of which appear only once. These receptors lack a known antigen. Sequenced sample: blood. The source of these receptors is a girl between 5 and 17 years old with multiple sclerosis.

V is TRBV5-1 and J is TRBJ2-7, with 8 bases fitting TRBD1. V trimming: 2 bases; J trimming: 3 bases; junction bases outside the gene matches: 7. The CDR3 consists of 15 residues. Per germline, CDR1 SGHRS and CDR2 YFSETQ. The DNA for the CDR3 is TGCGCCAGCAGCTTCAATTCCGGGACAGGCTACGAGCAGTACTTC. Its protein product is CASSFNSGTGYEQYF.

This clonotype has more than one count but fewer than ten. The V gene is TRBV25-1, the J gene TRBJ1-5; no definite D call. Per the germline V gene, CDR1 is MGHDK and CDR2 is SYGVNS. The CDR3 has 16 residues. Trimming took off 3 bases at V and 0 bases at J, with 12 bases between the two ends. The CDR3 here is CASSETVLDSNQPQHF. CDR3 sequence (DNA): TGTGCCAGCAGTGAGACGGTTCTCGATAGCAATCAGCCCCAGCATTTT.

This clonotype was detected ten times or more. The genes are TRBV21-1 and TRBJ2-3; TRBD2, the D gene given by the table, was not confirmed from the DNA. TRBV21-1 is a pseudogene segment. The CDR3 consists of 16 residues. This CDR3 reads CASSKGDYQGTDTQYF. CDR3 nucleotide sequence: TGTGCCAGCAGCAAAGGGGACTATCAAGGGACAGATACGCAGTATTTT.

This clonotype was seen a few times. The chain employs TRBV29-1 and TRBJ2-4, with 7 bases lining up with TRBD2. Germline V gene data show CDR1 as SQVTM and CDR2 as ANQGSEA. The CDR3 runs 12 residues. Trimming took 4 bases from V and 8 from J; bases not matched to a gene: 5. The CDR3 loop is CSVGAGRDIQYF. DNA of the CDR3: TGCAGCGTTGGGGCGGGGAGGGACATTCAGTACTTC.

In its sample, this clonotype was seen a few times. The chain carries TRBV4-1 and TRBJ2-7; TRBD2 matches 15 bases. This CDR3 contains 16 residues. CDR1 and CDR2 (germline): MGHRA, YSYEKL. V lost 3 bases, J lost 4 bases, and 4 bases stayed unmatched. CDR3 residues: CASSQTGTSGGYEQYF. The CDR3 nucleotides read TGCGCCAGCAGCCAGACCGGGACTAGCGGGGGGTACGAGCAGTACTTC.

This rearrangement joins TRBV20-1 to TRBJ2-1; D unresolved. The germline gives CDR1 DFQATT, CDR2 SNEGSKA (reference sequence). There are 14 residues in the CDR3. V was cut by 3 bases and J by 0 bases, with 9 bases left in between. In nucleotides, the CDR3 is TGCAGTGCTAGTGCCAGATTCTCCTACAATGAGCAGTTCTTC. Residues: CSASARFSYNEQFF.

The chain combines TRBV12-3 or TRBV12-4 with TRBJ2-1; TRBD2 matches at 12 bases. With the DNA end fitting TRBJ2-7 better, the J assignment may be wrong. The CDR3 sequence is 16 residues long. CDR3 coding DNA: TGTGCCAGCAGTTCGACGGAGACTAGCGGGAGTTACGAGCAGTACTTC. Protein sequence: CASSSTETSGSYEQYF.

This clonotype was seen more than once but under ten times. The genes are TRBV20-1 and TRBJ2-3, with TRBD2 matching 7 bases. The germline gives CDR1 DFQATT, CDR2 SNEGSKA (reference sequence). Germline trimming cut 3 bases from V and 2 bases from J; bases unmatched to any gene: 8. There are 15 residues in the CDR3. The CDR3 is CSASSSGELTDTQYF. The CDR3 nucleotides are TGCAGTGCTAGTTCCAGCGGGGAACTCACAGATACGCAGTATTTT.

Only a few counts were recorded for this clonotype. This chain connects TRBV7-2 to TRBJ1-2; weak D call: TRBD1 (6 bases). Trimming took 7 bases from V and 8 from J, leaving 17 bases between them. Germline loops: CDR1 SGHTA, CDR2 FQGNSA. This CDR3 has 13 amino acids. CDR3 DNA: TGTGCCAGCACTCTACCGGGGGGCAACGGCTACACCTTC. Its translation: CASTLPGGNGYTF.

The rearrangement links TRBV6-5 to TRBJ2-1; maybe TRBD2 (6 bases). Germline CDR1 MNHEY, CDR2 SVGAGI. The V end lost 0 bases, the J end lost 9 bases, and 9 bases lay between the germline ends. This CDR3 has 13 residues. CDR3 bases: TGTGCCAGCAGTTACTCCGCGGGACGTGAGCAGTTCTTC. Amino acids: CASSYSAGREQFF.

This clonotype has a single count. The limits of the CDR3 on the DNA are not certain, so only TCRdb's listed CDR3 is given. The rearrangement links TRBV29-1 to TRBJ1-2; the table's D call, TRBD1, has no DNA check behind it. The CDR3 spans 15 amino acids, including both terminal residues. From germline, CDR1 is SQVTM and CDR2 ANQGSEA. Here the CDR3 reads CSVVGTGTSRYGCTF.

In nucleotides, the CDR3 is TGTGCCAGCACCCCGCGACGGGGTTTTAACACTGAAGCTTTCTTT. This encodes CASTPRRGFNTEAFF. This chain links TRBV12-3 or TRBV12-4 with TRBJ1-1; D not resolved. V was shortened by 7 bases and J by 2 bases, with 17 bases between the two germline ends. The CDR3 covers 15 residues.

The genes are TRBV5-4 and TRBJ2-1; no firm D call. TRBJ2-7 matches the DNA end more closely, so the J call is doubtful. The CDR3 length is 12 residues. The germline gives CDR1 SGHNT, CDR2 YYREEE (reference sequence). The CDR3 sequence is CASSLDRNEQYF. CDR3 DNA sequence: TGTGCCAGCAGCTTGGATAGGAATGAGCAGTACTTC.

This clonotype was recorded once. In DNA form, the CDR3 reads TGTGCCAGCAGCCACCCAGGACTAGTCGGGTCAGATACGCAGTATTTT. This encodes CASSHPGLVGSDTQYF. The chain recombines TRBV7-9 with TRBJ2-3, with 7 bases matching TRBD2. CDR1 SEHNR and CDR2 FQNEAQ come from the germline V gene (reference sequence). This CDR3 has 16 residues. Trimming cost V 5 bases and J 4 bases; bases outside gene matches: 12.

In this sample, this clonotype turned up a few times. This rearrangement joins TRBV12-3 or TRBV12-4 to TRBJ2-5; no clear D gene. Trimming shortened V by 2 bases and J by 3 bases, and 13 bases separated the two germline ends. This CDR3 is built from 15 residues. The CDR3, as DNA: TGTGCCAGCAGTTTACATGGAACTGGCAAAGAGACCCAGTACTTC. Translated: CASSLHGTGKETQYF.

There are a few counts of this clonotype. The chain is built from TRBV12-3 or TRBV12-4 and TRBJ1-1; D ambiguous. This CDR3 is built from 17 residues. V lost 5 bases to trimming and J lost 0 bases, with 19 bases between them. CDR3 sequence (DNA): TGTGCCAGCAGTCATATTCACCCGGTTGTCATGAACACTGAAGCTTTCTTT. It is translated as CASSHIHPVVMNTEAFF.

The chain couples TRBV12-5 to TRBJ1-2; a possible D gene is TRBD1 (5 bases). There are 16 residues in the CDR3. The V end lost 2 bases, the J end lost 3 bases, and 16 bases lay between the germline ends. The germline V gene encodes CDR1 LGHNT and CDR2 FRNRAP. CDR3 coding DNA: TGTGCTAGTGGTTTGATTAACCTGGGGCGAGACTATGGCTACACCTTC. As protein: CASGLINLGRDYGYTF.

This clonotype was seen a handful of times. The chain has TRBV6-5 and TRBJ1-1; no clear D. From germline, CDR1 is MNHEY and CDR2 SVGAGI. V was shortened by 6 bases and J by 4 bases, with 9 bases between the two germline ends. This CDR3 has 12 residues. The CDR3 loop is CASRSLGTEAFF. In DNA form, the CDR3 reads TGTGCCAGCAGATCTTTAGGCACTGAAGCTTTCTTT.

This clonotype was seen more than once but under ten times. The junction departs from the called germline gene at one end, perhaps through a read error. This chain links TRBV7-7 with TRBJ2-7; 10 bases are a match to TRBD1. The CDR3 loop spans 15 amino acids. CDR1 is SSHAT and CDR2 is FNYEAQ in the germline V gene (reference sequence). The CDR3 sequence is CASSSSGTGEHEQYF. DNA for the CDR3: TGTGCTAGCAGCTCATCCGGGACAGGGGAACACGAGCAGTACTTC.

The chain is built from TRBV12-3 or TRBV12-4 and TRBJ2-7, with a weak D call TRBD2 (6 bases). The ends were cut back, 2 bases at V and 10 bases at J, with 15 bases in the middle. The CDR3 is 13 residues long. The DNA of the CDR3 is TGTGCCAGCAGTTTAAACACGAGGGAGGCCCAGTACTTC. As protein: CASSLNTREAQYF.

This clonotype has a single count. J is TRBJ2-1 and V is TRBV6-6, with 10 bases matching TRBD1. This CDR3 is built from 16 residues. CDR1 and CDR2 from the germline V gene are MNHNY and SVGAGI (reference sequence). The J segment lost 9 bases and the V segment lost 2 bases, leaving 10 bases of the junction unmatched. DNA of the CDR3: TGTGCCAGCAGTTACATCGGGACAGGGGTTTTGGGTGAGCAGTTCTTC. Amino acids: CASSYIGTGVLGEQFF.

This clonotype appeared a single time. The J gene is TRBJ2-1, the V gene TRBV12-3 or TRBV12-4; 9 nucleotides line up with TRBD2. The CDR3 covers 13 residues. J lost 12 bases, V lost 4 bases, and 7 bases had no gene match. CDR3 in DNA: TGTGCCAGCAGTTCCCTACTAGCGGGCTGGCAGTTCTTC. It encodes CASSSLLAGWQFF.

This clonotype was observed a few times. The V call is TRBV3-1, the J call TRBJ2-7; D is uncertain. The CDR3 runs 15 residues. Looked up from germline, CDR1 is LGHDT and CDR2 is YNNKEL (reference sequence). The V end was cut by 0 bases, the J end by 1 base, with 10 bases between. This CDR3 is CASSQDLSLSYEQYF. The CDR3, as DNA: TGTGCCAGCAGCCAAGATCTAAGCCTGTCCTACGAGCAGTACTTC.

The rearrangement uses TRBV14 and TRBJ2-1; no definite D call. Trimming shortened V by 4 bases and J by 5 bases, and 9 bases separated the two germline ends. CDR3 size: 13 residues. CDR1 and CDR2 (germline): SGHDN, FVKESK. The CDR3 spells CASSPKWDNEQFF. Here the CDR3 DNA reads TGTGCCAGCAGCCCTAAGTGGGACAATGAGCAGTTCTTC.

The chain is built from TRBV12-3 or TRBV12-4 and TRBJ1-1, with 9 bases identical to TRBD1. Trimming at V came to 5 bases and at J to 3 bases, leaving 4 bases not matched to a gene. CDR3 length equals 14 residues. As DNA, the CDR3 is TGTGCCAGCAGTCACAGGGGGCTGCACACTGAAGCTTTCTTT. Its translation: CASSHRGLHTEAFF.

CDR3 bases: TGCGCCAGCAGTGTAGGTGGGACGCACACTGAAGCTTTCTTT. This sequence encodes CASSVGGTHTEAFF. The V gene is TRBV5-1, the J gene TRBJ1-1, with a weak D call TRBD1 (5 bases). The V end lost 5 bases, the J end lost 3 bases, and 14 bases lay between the germline ends. In germline, CDR1 is SGHRS, CDR2 YFSETQ. CDR3 length equals 14 residues.

The J gene is TRBJ2-5, the V gene TRBV20-1, with D unclear. The germline V gene encodes CDR1 DFQATT and CDR2 SNEGSKA (reference sequence). The CDR3 runs to 14 residues. V gave up 0 bases and J gave up 7 bases, with 15 bases separating them. The CDR3 spells CSARDMRGEWTQYF. In DNA, the CDR3 is TGCAGTGCTAGAGATATGAGAGGAGAGTGGACCCAGTACTTC.

This clonotype was counted only a few times. The J gene is TRBJ1-4, the V gene TRBV12-3 or TRBV12-4, with 7 positions matching TRBD1. V was clipped by 6 bases and J by 5 bases; unmatched bases: 6. The CDR3 has 14 amino acids. Here the CDR3 DNA reads TGTGCCAGCAGGTACAGGGGTTTGAATGAAAAACTGTTTTTT. This codes for CASRYRGLNEKLFF.

V usage is TRBV19 and J usage is TRBJ1-2, with no clear D. Trimming removed 10 bases from V and 2 bases from J, with 17 bases in between. CDR1 LNHDA and CDR2 SQIVND come from the germline V gene (reference sequence). This CDR3 is built from 14 residues. CDR3 region: CATSQPGRNYGYTF. As DNA, the CDR3 is TGTGCCACATCGCAGCCGGGCAGAAACTATGGCTACACCTTC.

The genes are TRBV25-1 and TRBJ1-2; D possibly corresponds to TRBD1 (6 bases). Germline CDR1 and CDR2: MGHDK and SYGVNS. Trimming stripped 6 bases from V and 4 bases from J, with 12 bases between. This CDR3 contains 13 residues. Here the CDR3 reads CASRDRDTYGYTF. DNA for the CDR3: TGTGCCAGCAGAGACCGGGACACCTATGGCTACACCTTC.

This clonotype was counted a few times. V and J are TRBV29-1 and TRBJ2-7, with 8 bases fitting TRBD1. V was pared by 4 bases and J by 7 bases, with 9 bases of the junction left unmatched. Germline V gene sequence: CDR1 SQVTM, CDR2 ANQGSEA. The CDR3 covers 13 residues. Here the CDR3 reads CSVGLTGGREQYF. The DNA of the CDR3 is TGCAGCGTTGGTCTTACAGGGGGACGGGAGCAGTACTTC.